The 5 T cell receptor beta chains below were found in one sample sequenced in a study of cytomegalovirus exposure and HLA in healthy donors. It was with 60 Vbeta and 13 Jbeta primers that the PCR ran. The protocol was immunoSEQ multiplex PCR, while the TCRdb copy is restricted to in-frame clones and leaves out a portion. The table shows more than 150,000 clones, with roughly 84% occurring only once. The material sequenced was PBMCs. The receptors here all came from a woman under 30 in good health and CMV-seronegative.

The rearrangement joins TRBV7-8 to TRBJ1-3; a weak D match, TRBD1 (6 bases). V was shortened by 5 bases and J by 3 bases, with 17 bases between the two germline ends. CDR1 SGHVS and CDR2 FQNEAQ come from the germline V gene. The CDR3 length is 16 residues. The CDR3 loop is CASSPARGAVGNTIYF. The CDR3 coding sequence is TGTGCCAGCAGCCCTGCACGGGGGGCGGTTGGAAACACCATATATTTT.

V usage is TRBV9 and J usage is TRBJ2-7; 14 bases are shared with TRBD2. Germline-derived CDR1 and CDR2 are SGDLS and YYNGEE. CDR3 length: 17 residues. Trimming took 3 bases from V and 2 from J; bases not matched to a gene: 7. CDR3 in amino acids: CASSAGLAGELPYEQYF. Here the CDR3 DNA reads TGTGCCAGCAGCGCGGGACTAGCGGGGGAGTTGCCCTACGAGCAGTACTTC.

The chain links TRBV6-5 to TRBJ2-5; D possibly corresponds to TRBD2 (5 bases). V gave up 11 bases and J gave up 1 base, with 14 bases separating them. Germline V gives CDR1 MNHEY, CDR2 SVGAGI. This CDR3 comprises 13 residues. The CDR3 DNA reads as TGTGCCGCGAGGGAGAACAGCCAAGAGACCCAGTACTTC. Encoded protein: CAARENSQETQYF.

CDR3 in amino acids: CASSSGKSSTDTQYF. The CDR3 coding sequence is TGTGCCAGCAGCTCAGGAAAATCTAGCACAGATACGCAGTATTTT. The genes are TRBV5-4 and TRBJ2-3; D unclear. V lost 3 bases to trimming and J lost 0 bases, with 11 bases between them. Germline CDR1 and CDR2: SGHNT and YYREEE (reference sequence). The CDR3 spans 15 residues.

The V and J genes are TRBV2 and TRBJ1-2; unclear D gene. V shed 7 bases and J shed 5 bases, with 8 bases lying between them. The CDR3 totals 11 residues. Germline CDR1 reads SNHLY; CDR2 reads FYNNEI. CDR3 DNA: TGTGCCAGCAAGCCTTTTTATGGCTACACCTTC. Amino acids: CASKPFYGYTF.